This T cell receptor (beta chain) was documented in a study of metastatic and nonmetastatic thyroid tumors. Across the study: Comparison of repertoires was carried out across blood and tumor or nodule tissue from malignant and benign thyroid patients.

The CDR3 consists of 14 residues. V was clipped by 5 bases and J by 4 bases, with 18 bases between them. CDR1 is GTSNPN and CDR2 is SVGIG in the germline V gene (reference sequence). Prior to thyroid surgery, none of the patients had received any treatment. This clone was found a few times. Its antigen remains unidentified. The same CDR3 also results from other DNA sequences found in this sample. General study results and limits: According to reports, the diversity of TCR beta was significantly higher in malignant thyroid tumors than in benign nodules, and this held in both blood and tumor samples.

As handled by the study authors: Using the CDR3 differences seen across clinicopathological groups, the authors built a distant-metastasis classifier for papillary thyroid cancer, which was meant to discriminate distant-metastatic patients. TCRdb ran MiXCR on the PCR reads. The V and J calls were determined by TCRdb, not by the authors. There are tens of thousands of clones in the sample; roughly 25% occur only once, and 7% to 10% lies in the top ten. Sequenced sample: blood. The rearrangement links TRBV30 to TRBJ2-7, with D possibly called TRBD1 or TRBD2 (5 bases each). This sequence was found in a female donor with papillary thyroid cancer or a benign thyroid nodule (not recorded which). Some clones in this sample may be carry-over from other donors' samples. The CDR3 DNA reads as TGTGCCTGGGAGGGGCGGGCTGGACGATACGAGCAGTACTTC. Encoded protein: CAWEGRAGRYEQYF.